The rows below give T cell receptor beta chains drawn from one sample of a study of identical twins. TCRdb redid the calling of the 5' RACE reads with MiXCR, one entry per CDR3 protein. The top ten hold roughly 1.6% of the sample, which has some 630,000 distinct CDR3 sequences, under 8.5% seen once. The sample was also linked to a second study, of yellow fever vaccine responses in identical twins.

Sequencing was done on a sample of PBMCs. These receptors all come from a woman younger than 35 in good health. Each CDR3 is given with its conserved first and last residue. D genes are given only for firm matches. Size values are once, few and many counts, or a class for expanded clones, and some rows have none.

j_call: TRBJ2-3
d_call: .
cdr3_length: 14
v_call: TRBV5-4
clone_size: .
cdr3_nt: TGTGCCAGCCCCGGGGCCCCCGGGACAGATACGCAGTATTTT
cdr3_aa: CASPGAPGTDTQYF

j_call: TRBJ1-6
d_call: .
cdr3_length: 14
v_call: TRBV21-1
clone_size: .
cdr3_nt: TGTGCCAGCAGCAAGGGACAGGGGGCTTCACCCCTCCACTTT
cdr3_aa: CASSKGQGASPLHF

j_call: TRBJ1-1
d_call: .
cdr3_length: 17
v_call: TRBV7-6
clone_size: .
cdr3_nt: TGTGCCAGCAGCTTAGTTATCGGGACCAATATGAACACTGAAGCTTTCTTT
cdr3_aa: CASSLVIGTNMNTEAFF

j_call: TRBJ2-1
d_call: TRBD2
cdr3_length: 15
v_call: TRBV6-2/TRBV6-3
clone_size: many
cdr3_nt: TGTGCCAGCAGCCTCACTAGCGGTACCTACAATGAGCAGTTCTTC
cdr3_aa: CASSLTSGTYNEQFF

j_call: TRBJ2-3
d_call: TRBD1
cdr3_length: 16
v_call: TRBV15
clone_size: many
cdr3_nt: TGTGCCACCAGCAAGGGGGGACAGGGCTTAGCAGATACGCAGTATTTT
cdr3_aa: CATSKGGQGLADTQYF

j_call: TRBJ1-1
d_call: .
cdr3_length: 15
v_call: TRBV4-2
clone_size: many
cdr3_nt: TGTGCCAGCAGCCAAGGATCCGTTTGGAACACTGAAGCTTTCTTT
cdr3_aa: CASSQGSVWNTEAFF

j_call: TRBJ1-1
d_call: .
cdr3_length: 14
v_call: TRBV28
clone_size: many
cdr3_nt: TGTGCCAGCAGTCCTCCCGAGGCCAACACTGAAGCTTTCTTT
cdr3_aa: CASSPPEANTEAFF

j_call: TRBJ2-3
d_call: .
cdr3_length: 14
v_call: TRBV3-1
clone_size: many
cdr3_nt: TGTGCCAGCAGCCGGCCCCCGAATGGGGATACGCAGTATTTT
cdr3_aa: CASSRPPNGDTQYF

j_call: TRBJ2-7
d_call: .
cdr3_length: 15
v_call: TRBV6-1
clone_size: few
cdr3_nt: TGTGCCAGCAGCCCCGTGGGGGGCCCGACCAACGAGCAGTACTTC
cdr3_aa: CASSPVGGPTNEQYF

j_call: TRBJ2-7
d_call: .
cdr3_length: 13
v_call: TRBV18
clone_size: .
cdr3_nt: TGTGCCAGCTCACCCGCATACTCCTACGAGCAGTACTTC
cdr3_aa: CASSPAYSYEQYF

j_call: TRBJ1-1
d_call: TRBD1
cdr3_length: 19
v_call: TRBV10-2
clone_size: few
cdr3_nt: TGCGCCAGCAGTGACCCAAGACAGGGGGTCGGGTACATGAACACTGAAGCTTTCTTT
cdr3_aa: CASSDPRQGVGYMNTEAFF

j_call: TRBJ2-1
d_call: TRBD2
cdr3_length: 17
v_call: TRBV12-3/TRBV12-4
clone_size: many
cdr3_nt: TGTGCCAGCAGTTGGGGACTAACTTTGGGTTCCTACAATGAGCAGTTCTTC
cdr3_aa: CASSWGLTLGSYNEQFF

j_call: TRBJ2-2
d_call: .
cdr3_length: 13
v_call: TRBV6-1
clone_size: few
cdr3_nt: TGTGCCAGCAGTGATAAATACACCGGGGAGCTGTTTTTT
cdr3_aa: CASSDKYTGELFF

j_call: TRBJ1-1
d_call: .
cdr3_length: 13
v_call: TRBV5-1
clone_size: few
cdr3_nt: TGCGCCAGCAGCCCAACCTGGGGGTTTGAAGCTTTCTTT
cdr3_aa: CASSPTWGFEAFF

j_call: TRBJ2-2
d_call: TRBD2
cdr3_length: 15
v_call: TRBV12-3/TRBV12-4
clone_size: few
cdr3_nt: TGTGCCAGCCTGGGACTACCGTCCGACACCGGGGAGCTGTTTTTT
cdr3_aa: CASLGLPSDTGELFF

j_call: TRBJ2-3
d_call: .
cdr3_length: 14
v_call: TRBV28
clone_size: many
cdr3_nt: TGTGCCAGCAGTTTATTCACAGACACAGATACGCAGTATTTT
cdr3_aa: CASSLFTDTDTQYF

j_call: TRBJ1-5
d_call: .
cdr3_length: 15
v_call: TRBV3-1
clone_size: .
cdr3_nt: TGTGCCAGCAGCCAAGATGGGCAGTTGGGCCAGCCCCAGCATTTT
cdr3_aa: CASSQDGQLGQPQHF

j_call: TRBJ1-1
d_call: .
cdr3_length: 11
v_call: TRBV15
clone_size: many
cdr3_nt: TGTGCCGTAGAAAGGGCTACTGAAGCTTTCTTT
cdr3_aa: CAVERATEAFF

j_call: TRBJ2-5
d_call: .
cdr3_length: 14
v_call: TRBV10-3
clone_size: many
cdr3_nt: TGTGCCATCAGCGCCAGGGGGGTCCAAGAGACCCAGTACTTC
cdr3_aa: CAISARGVQETQYF

j_call: TRBJ1-2
d_call: .
cdr3_length: 16
v_call: TRBV10-3
clone_size: many
cdr3_nt: TGTGCCATCAGTACAGAGGACCGAATACAGGGTTATGGCTACACCTTC
cdr3_aa: CAISTEDRIQGYGYTF

j_call: TRBJ1-2
d_call: .
cdr3_length: 16
v_call: TRBV6-5
clone_size: many
cdr3_nt: TGTGCCAGCAGTTACGGACTACAGGGATCTTACTATGGCTACACCTTC
cdr3_aa: CASSYGLQGSYYGYTF

j_call: TRBJ1-5
d_call: .
cdr3_length: 13
v_call: TRBV7-6
clone_size: many
cdr3_nt: TGTGCCAGCAGCTTAGAGTACGGGGAGCCCCAGCATTTT
cdr3_aa: CASSLEYGEPQHF

j_call: TRBJ2-7
d_call: .
cdr3_length: 14
v_call: TRBV10-1
clone_size: few
cdr3_nt: TGCGCCAGCAGTGAGTCTCGGTCCATGGACGAGCAGTACTTC
cdr3_aa: CASSESRSMDEQYF

j_call: TRBJ2-3
d_call: .
cdr3_length: 12
v_call: TRBV6-6
clone_size: many
cdr3_nt: TGTGCCAGCAGACACGTAGGGGATACGCAGTATTTT
cdr3_aa: CASRHVGDTQYF

j_call: TRBJ2-3
d_call: TRBD2
cdr3_length: 19
v_call: TRBV9
clone_size: .
cdr3_nt: TGTGCCAGCAGCCCGATTGGCGGGAGCACTCCCTATAGCACAGATACGCAGTATTTT
cdr3_aa: CASSPIGGSTPYSTDTQYF

j_call: TRBJ2-3
d_call: .
cdr3_length: 12
v_call: TRBV15
clone_size: many
cdr3_nt: TGTGCCTCCAACGGGGGCACAGATACGCAGTATTTT
cdr3_aa: CASNGGTDTQYF

j_call: TRBJ2-5
d_call: TRBD1
cdr3_length: 15
v_call: TRBV5-1
clone_size: many
cdr3_nt: TGCGCCAGCAGCTTGGGGGACAGCTTACAAGAGACCCAGTACTTC
cdr3_aa: CASSLGDSLQETQYF

j_call: TRBJ2-3
d_call: .
cdr3_length: 18
v_call: TRBV24-1
clone_size: many
cdr3_nt: TGTGCCACCAGTGACCCGGGGACTTTTACTCCTAGCACAGATACGCAGTATTTT
cdr3_aa: CATSDPGTFTPSTDTQYF

j_call: TRBJ1-1
d_call: TRBD1
cdr3_length: 16
v_call: TRBV5-6
clone_size: many
cdr3_nt: TGTGCCAGCAGCTACCGGGACAGGGGGCTGGGCACTGAAGCTTTCTTT
cdr3_aa: CASSYRDRGLGTEAFF

j_call: TRBJ1-1
d_call: TRBD1
cdr3_length: 13
v_call: TRBV7-9
clone_size: .
cdr3_nt: TGTGCCAGCAGTGGGGACAGCCAACTTGAAGCTTTCTTT
cdr3_aa: CASSGDSQLEAFF

j_call: TRBJ2-1
d_call: .
cdr3_length: 19
v_call: TRBV26
clone_size: .
cdr3_nt: TGTGCCAGCAGTTCCCCTGGCGGGGGGAAAACAAGCTCCTACAATGAGCAGTTCTTC
cdr3_aa: CASSSPGGGKTSSYNEQFF

j_call: TRBJ1-1
d_call: TRBD1
cdr3_length: 14
v_call: TRBV6-5
clone_size: .
cdr3_nt: TGTGCCAGCAGTTACGGGGACAGGAACACTGAAGCTTTCTTT
cdr3_aa: CASSYGDRNTEAFF

j_call: TRBJ2-5
d_call: TRBD2
cdr3_length: 15
v_call: TRBV24-1
clone_size: many
cdr3_nt: TGTGCCACCAGTGATATAGGGACTAGCAGAGAGACCCAGTACTTC
cdr3_aa: CATSDIGTSRETQYF

j_call: TRBJ2-3
d_call: TRBD1
cdr3_length: 15
v_call: TRBV5-5
clone_size: few
cdr3_nt: TGTGCCAGCAGCCTCGGGACAGGGGGTCCAGATACGCAGTATTTT
cdr3_aa: CASSLGTGGPDTQYF

j_call: TRBJ1-2
d_call: .
cdr3_length: 12
v_call: TRBV28
clone_size: many
cdr3_nt: TGTGCCAGCATTTCAGGGAGTAGGGGCTACACCTTC
cdr3_aa: CASISGSRGYTF

j_call: TRBJ2-1
d_call: .
cdr3_length: 16
v_call: TRBV9
clone_size: few
cdr3_nt: TGTGCCAGCAGCGTAGGGGCGGCGAGAGGGGACAATGAGCAGTTCTTC
cdr3_aa: CASSVGAARGDNEQFF

j_call: TRBJ2-1
d_call: .
cdr3_length: 14
v_call: TRBV20-1
clone_size: many
cdr3_nt: TGCAGTGCTCCCCGGGACTGGTACTACAATGAGCAGTTCTTC
cdr3_aa: CSAPRDWYYNEQFF

j_call: TRBJ2-7
d_call: .
cdr3_length: 16
v_call: TRBV7-9
clone_size: many
cdr3_nt: TGTGCCAGCAGCTTCGGCAGGGAGGACAGAACCTACGAGCAGTACTTC
cdr3_aa: CASSFGREDRTYEQYF

j_call: TRBJ1-2
d_call: .
cdr3_length: 15
v_call: TRBV29-1
clone_size: many
cdr3_nt: TGCAGCGTTGACGGTGGGGGCAGGGTCCTTAATGGCTACACCTTC
cdr3_aa: CSVDGGGRVLNGYTF

j_call: TRBJ1-2
d_call: .
cdr3_length: 13
v_call: TRBV29-1
clone_size: many
cdr3_nt: TGCAGCGTTGTCGTCGGGGGCGCAAGGGGCTACACCTTC
cdr3_aa: CSVVVGGARGYTF

j_call: TRBJ2-1
d_call: .
cdr3_length: 11
v_call: TRBV15
clone_size: .
cdr3_nt: TGTTCCACCAGCAGAGTTGGGGAGGTGTTCTTC
cdr3_aa: CSTSRVGEVFF

j_call: TRBJ1-5
d_call: .
cdr3_length: 14
v_call: TRBV12-3/TRBV12-4
clone_size: many
cdr3_nt: TGTGCCAGCAGTTTTGGCCAACGAAATCAGCCCCAGCATTTT
cdr3_aa: CASSFGQRNQPQHF